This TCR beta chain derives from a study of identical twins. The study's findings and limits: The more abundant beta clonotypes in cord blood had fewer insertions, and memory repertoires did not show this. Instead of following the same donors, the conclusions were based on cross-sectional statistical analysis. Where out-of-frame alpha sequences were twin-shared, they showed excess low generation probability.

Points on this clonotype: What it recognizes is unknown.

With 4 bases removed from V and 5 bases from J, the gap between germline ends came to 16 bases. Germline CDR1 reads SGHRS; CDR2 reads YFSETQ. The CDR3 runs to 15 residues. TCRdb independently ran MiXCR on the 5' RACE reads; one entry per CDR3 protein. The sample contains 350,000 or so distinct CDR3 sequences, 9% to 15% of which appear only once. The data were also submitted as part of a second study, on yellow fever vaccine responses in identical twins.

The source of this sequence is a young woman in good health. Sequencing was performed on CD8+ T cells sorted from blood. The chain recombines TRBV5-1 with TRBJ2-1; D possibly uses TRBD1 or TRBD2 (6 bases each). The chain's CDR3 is CASSRWGANDNEQFF. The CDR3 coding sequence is TGCGCCAGCAGCAGGTGGGGGGCGAATGACAATGAGCAGTTCTTC.